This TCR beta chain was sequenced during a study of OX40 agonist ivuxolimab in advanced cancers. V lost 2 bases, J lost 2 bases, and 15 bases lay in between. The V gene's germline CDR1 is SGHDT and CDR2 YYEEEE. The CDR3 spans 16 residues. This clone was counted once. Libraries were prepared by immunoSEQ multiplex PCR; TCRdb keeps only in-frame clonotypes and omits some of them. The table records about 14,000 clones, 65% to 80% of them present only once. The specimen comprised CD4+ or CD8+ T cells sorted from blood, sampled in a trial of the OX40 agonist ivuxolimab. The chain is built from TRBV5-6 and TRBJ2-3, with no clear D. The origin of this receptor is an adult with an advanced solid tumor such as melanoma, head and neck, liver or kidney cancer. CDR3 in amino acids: CASSFSGHPYTDTQYF. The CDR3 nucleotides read TGTGCCAGCAGCTTTTCCGGGCACCCCTACACAGATACGCAGTATTTT.